These 21 T cell receptor beta chains share one sample of origin, sequenced in a study of cytomegalovirus exposure and HLA in healthy donors (dated by TCRdb to 2015 to 2018). Library preparation employed the immunoSEQ multiplex PCR assay. For the multiplex PCR, a mixture combining 60 forward primers for TCR Vbeta segments and 13 reverse primers for TCR Jbeta segments was used. Imported from immuneACCESS, the table was reduced by TCRdb to in-frame sequences with V and J called. These copies leave out some clones; in studies compared against another copy, an unresolved V gene accounts for under half, and the cause of the remainder is not known. Here the sample has about 40,000 clones; approximately 57% occur a single time. The top ten clones comprise about 12% of the sample. The sequencing input was PBMCs. The receptors stem from a man in his sixties in good health and CMV-seropositive.

The chain combines TRBV27 with TRBJ1-2; D gene ambiguous. In germline, CDR1 is MNHEY, CDR2 SMNVEV (reference sequence). V was pared by 6 bases and J by 5 bases, with 16 bases between. The CDR3 runs to 14 residues. CDR3 in DNA: TGTGCCAGCAGACCGCTTCCCCCGGGGTATGGCTACACCTTC. This codes for CASRPLPPGYGYTF.

V usage is TRBV7-2 and J usage is TRBJ1-2; maybe TRBD1 (5 bases). This CDR3 contains 14 residues. CDR1 is SGHTA and CDR2 is FQGNSA in the germline V gene. V gave up 1 base and J gave up 8 bases, with 14 bases separating them. The CDR3 here is CASSLDTRARGYTF. Written as DNA, the CDR3 is TGTGCCAGCAGCTTAGATACCAGGGCAAGAGGCTACACCTTC.

The CDR3 loop is CASSPGGFGVNTEAFF. The CDR3 DNA is TGCGCCAGCAGCCCGGGGGGATTTGGGGTGAACACTGAAGCTTTCTTT. The J gene is TRBJ1-1, the V gene TRBV5-1; possibly TRBD1 for D (5 bases). The CDR3 length is 16 residues. The V gene's germline CDR1 is SGHRS and CDR2 YFSETQ. The germline V and J ends were trimmed by 4 bases and 0 bases, with 16 bases remaining between them.

The chain carries TRBV19 and TRBJ1-1; 7 nucleotides agree with TRBD1. This CDR3 has 14 amino acids. Trimming removed 9 bases from V and 3 bases from J; junction bases left unmatched: 10. Germline-derived CDR1 and CDR2 are LNHDA and SQIVND (reference sequence). Here the CDR3 reads CASKGAGSDTEAFF. For the CDR3, the DNA is TGTGCCAGCAAGGGGGCCGGGTCGGACACTGAAGCTTTCTTT.

The genes are TRBV19 and TRBJ1-1, with D uncertain. Trimming pared 1 base from V and 11 bases from J, leaving 17 bases between. This CDR3 has 14 amino acids. From germline, CDR1 is LNHDA and CDR2 SQIVND (reference sequence). For the CDR3, the DNA is TGTGCCAGTAGTATAGGTCACAGAACTCTTTCGGCTTTCTTT. It encodes CASSIGHRTLSAFF.

V gene TRBV2 combines with J gene TRBJ2-5; D is perhaps TRBD1 (6 bases). This CDR3 has 15 amino acids. V lost 7 bases and J 0 bases, leaving 15 bases between the germline ends. The germline gives CDR1 SNHLY, CDR2 FYNNEI. CDR3 in DNA: TGTGCCAGCAAAGAAGTGGGGGCGTACCAAGAGACCCAGTACTTC. Encoded protein: CASKEVGAYQETQYF. The complete variable domain, with remaining parts taken from reference TRBV2 and TRBJ2-5, reads EPEVTQTPSHQVTQMGQEVILRCVPISNHLYFYWYRQILGQKVEFLVSFYNNEISEKSEIFDDQFSVERPDGSNFTLKIRSTKLEDSAMYFCASKEVGAYQETQYFGPGTRLLVL.

The rearrangement joins TRBV7-3 to TRBJ2-3, with D perhaps TRBD2 (5 bases). CDR1 is SGHTA and CDR2 is FQGTGA in the germline V gene. Trimming cost V 2 bases and J 0 bases, with 15 bases left between them. The CDR3 sequence is 17 residues long. The CDR3 is CASSLYPIEGSTDTQYF. CDR3 nucleotides: TGTGCCAGCAGCTTATATCCGATTGAGGGTAGCACAGATACGCAGTATTTT.

The chain recombines TRBV21-1 with TRBJ2-5; the table's D call of TRBD1 was not tested on the DNA. TRBV21-1 is a pseudogene segment. There are 14 residues in the CDR3. The CDR3 sequence: CATITGTGEETQYF. CDR3 coding DNA: TGTGCCACGATAACCGGGACAGGGGAAGAGACCCAGTACTTC.

This clone was recorded once. This chain connects TRBV6-1 to TRBJ2-2; 7 nucleotides agree with TRBD1. Trimming took 1 base from V and 4 from J; bases not matched to a gene: 3. Germline CDR1 MNHNS, CDR2 SASEGT. The CDR3 length is 15 residues. The CDR3 coding sequence is TGTGCCAGCAGTGAAGAGGGGACAGCCACCGGGGAGCTGTTTTTT. Protein sequence: CASSEEGTATGELFF.

The chain is built from TRBV5-8 and TRBJ2-5; TRBD1 agrees at 7 bases. CDR3 length equals 14 residues. V dropped 4 bases and J dropped 5; count of bases not matched to a gene: 8. The V gene's germline CDR1 is SGHTS and CDR2 YDEGEE. This CDR3 is CASSRQGRWETQYF. The CDR3 bases are TGTGCCAGCAGCCGACAGGGACGTTGGGAGACCCAGTACTTC.

The J gene is TRBJ2-7, the V gene TRBV27; 8 nucleotides align to TRBD2. The CDR3 is made up of 18 amino acids. With V trimmed by 2 bases and J by 4 bases, 16 bases remained unmatched. Germline V gene sequence: CDR1 MNHEY, CDR2 SMNVEV (reference sequence). The CDR3 bases are TGTGCCAGCAGTTTAACGGGTGAGCTCTGGCGGGAGGCGTACGAGCAGTACTTC. Translated, it gives CASSLTGELWREAYEQYF.

This clone came up a few times. The chain is built from TRBV11-2 and TRBJ1-1; D remains ambiguous. This CDR3 is 12 amino acids long. V was pared by 5 bases and J by 8 bases, with 12 bases between. Germline CDR1 and CDR2: SGHAT and FQNNGV. CDR3 residues: CASSRGEVEAFF. The CDR3 coding sequence is TGTGCCAGCAGCCGCGGGGAGGTGGAAGCTTTCTTT.

This rearrangement joins TRBV28 to TRBJ1-2; 9 bases map to TRBD1. The germline gives CDR1 MDHEN, CDR2 SYDVKM. This CDR3 region has 13 residues. Trimming at V came to 7 bases and at J to 7 bases, leaving 7 bases not matched to a gene. CDR3 DNA: TGTGCCAGCACAAGGACAGGGGTTGCTGGCTACACCTTC. This gives the protein CASTRTGVAGYTF.

The chain uses TRBV5-6 and TRBJ2-1; weak D call: TRBD1 (5 bases). The CDR3 consists of 14 residues. The V end was cut by 3 bases, the J end by 9 bases, with 16 bases between. In germline, CDR1 is SGHDT, CDR2 YYEEEE. The CDR3 nucleotides read TGTGCCAGCAGCTCGGCCCAGGGTCCATTTGAGCAGTTCTTC. It codes for CASSSAQGPFEQFF.

The chain has TRBV27 and TRBJ2-1; 8 bases align to TRBD2. The J segment lost 3 bases and the V segment lost 7 bases, leaving 5 bases of the junction unmatched. Germline CDR1 MNHEY, CDR2 SMNVEV (reference sequence). The CDR3 runs to 14 residues. CDR3 residues: CASNAGGFYNEQFF. Written as DNA, the CDR3 is TGTGCCAGCAATGCGGGGGGATTCTACAATGAGCAGTTCTTC.

V is TRBV9 and J is TRBJ2-5; 11 bases fit TRBD1. Losses at the gene ends were 0 bases for V and 4 bases for J; bases not matched to a gene: 2. The CDR3 consists of 15 residues. The germline gives CDR1 SGDLS, CDR2 YYNGEE. The CDR3 reads CASSVEGQGGETQYF. As DNA, the CDR3 is TGTGCCAGCAGCGTAGAGGGACAGGGGGGAGAGACCCAGTACTTC.

This chain uses TRBV7-6 with TRBJ2-2, with 16 bases aligning to TRBD2. This CDR3 has 18 residues. With V trimmed by 4 bases and J by 4 bases, 6 bases remained unmatched. Germline V lookup: CDR1 SGHVS, CDR2 FNYEAQ. As DNA, the CDR3 is TGTGCCAGCAGCTCGGGACTAGCGGGAGGGCCCGGCACCGGGGAGCTGTTTTTT. Its protein is CASSSGLAGGPGTGELFF. Using reference TRBV7-6 and TRBJ2-2 for the parts outside the CDR3, the full variable domain is GAGVSQSPRYKVTKRGQDVALRCDPISGHVSLYWYRQALGQGPEFLTYFNYEAQQDKSGLPNDRFSAERPEGSISTLTIQRTEQRDSAMYRCASSSGLAGGPGTGELFFGEGSRLTVL.

This clone was detected a few times. The CDR3 loop reads CASSPNDLDRNNNYGYTF. In DNA, the CDR3 is TGTGCCAGCAGCCCAAACGACCTCGACAGAAATAATAACTATGGCTACACCTTC. This chain joins TRBV13 and TRBJ1-2; perhaps TRBD1 as D (5 bases). Germline CDR1 and CDR2: PRHDT and FYEKMQ (reference sequence). The CDR3 loop spans 18 amino acids. Deletions cut 5 bases from V and 1 base from J, with 23 bases between.

The chain has TRBV29-1 and TRBJ2-7, with 7 bases that match TRBD2. Trimming removed 7 bases from V and 4 bases from J; junction bases left unmatched: 7. The CDR3 runs 12 residues. Per the germline V gene, CDR1 is SQVTM and CDR2 is ANQGSEA. DNA for the CDR3: TGCAGCGCTGTGGGGGGGGAATACGAGCAGTACTTC. Its translation: CSAVGGEYEQYF.

The chain links TRBV7-2 to TRBJ1-1; the D is unclear. This CDR3 is built from 15 residues. Germline V gene data show CDR1 as SGHTA and CDR2 as FQGNSA. V was trimmed by 5 bases and J by 0 bases, leaving 13 bases between them. The CDR3 region is CASSLTAGMNTEAFF. CDR3 DNA sequence: TGTGCCAGCAGCCTAACCGCAGGAATGAACACTGAAGCTTTCTTT.

DNA of the CDR3: TGTGCCAGCAGCGACAGGGAGTCAGGAAACACCATATATTTT. Protein sequence: CASSDRESGNTIYF. V and J are TRBV5-6 and TRBJ1-3; 7 nucleotides match TRBD1. Looked up from germline, CDR1 is SGHDT and CDR2 is YYEEEE. V gave up 4 bases and J gave up 4 bases; unmatched junction bases: 5. The CDR3 has 14 amino acids.